This T cell receptor (beta chain) appears in the sequencing data of a study of T cells after yellow fever vaccination. For the study at large: SMART-Seq v4 Ultra Low Input served to prepare low-cell-number fractions.

In TCRdb, the 5' RACE reads were re-called with MiXCR into one record per CDR3 protein. The data contain approximately 130,000 distinct CDR3 sequences, around 15% of them seen just once; the ten biggest clones take up roughly 43%. CDR1 DFQATT and CDR2 SNEGSKA come from the germline V gene (reference sequence). The CDR3 is 15 amino acids. V was trimmed by 0 bases and J by 2 bases, leaving 12 bases between them. The receptor's source is a young man who received the YFV17D yellow fever vaccine. The chain is built from TRBV20-1 and TRBJ2-3, with D possibly TRBD1 on 5 matching bases. This specimen consisted of CD8+ T cells sorted from PBMCs, obtained 5 days after the yellow fever booster vaccination. CDR3 sequence reads: CSARDLQGLTDTQYF. The CDR3 region has the DNA TGCAGTGCTAGAGACCTCCAGGGCCTCACAGATACGCAGTATTTT.